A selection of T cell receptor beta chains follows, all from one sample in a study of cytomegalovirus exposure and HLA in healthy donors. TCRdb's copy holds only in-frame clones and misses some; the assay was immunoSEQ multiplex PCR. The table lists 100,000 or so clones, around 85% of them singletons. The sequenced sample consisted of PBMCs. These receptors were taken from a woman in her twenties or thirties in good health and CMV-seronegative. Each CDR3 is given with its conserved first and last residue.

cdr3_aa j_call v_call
CASSAGVGSPLHF TRBJ1-6 TRBV9
CASSRSWLETTEAFF TRBJ1-1 TRBV27
CASSTLGQDNSPLHF TRBJ1-6 TRBV19
CASSLSAAGEQYF TRBJ2-7 TRBV7-9
CASSPTHGNTIYF TRBJ1-3 TRBV28
CASSSGVGPRGYTF TRBJ1-2 TRBV25-1
CASHRGPNTGELFF TRBJ2-2 TRBV6-1
CASSGDPRGLVGGYTF TRBJ1-2 TRBV5-1
CATSRGDRDRANSGNTIYF TRBJ1-3 TRBV15
CASSLTGVEQFF TRBJ2-1 TRBV5-1
CASSLIGGKETQYF TRBJ2-5 TRBV28
CASNPGFRTDTQYF TRBJ2-3 TRBV7-8
CASSLGQNTEAFF TRBJ1-1 TRBV7-8
CASSLAGGPLDEQFF TRBJ2-1 TRBV2
CASSETYFDSPYTF TRBJ1-2 TRBV2